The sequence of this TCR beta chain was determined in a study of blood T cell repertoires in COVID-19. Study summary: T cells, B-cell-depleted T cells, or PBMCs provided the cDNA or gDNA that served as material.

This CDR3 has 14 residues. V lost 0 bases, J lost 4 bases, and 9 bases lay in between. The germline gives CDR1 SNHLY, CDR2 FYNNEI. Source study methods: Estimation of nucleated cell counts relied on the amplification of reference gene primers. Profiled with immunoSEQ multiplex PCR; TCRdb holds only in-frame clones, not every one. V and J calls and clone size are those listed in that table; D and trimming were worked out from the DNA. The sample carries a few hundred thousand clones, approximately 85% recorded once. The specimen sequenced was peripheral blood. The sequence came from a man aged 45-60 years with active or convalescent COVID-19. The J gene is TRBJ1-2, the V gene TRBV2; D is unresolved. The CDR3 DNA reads TGTGCCAGCAGTGAAGCCGGCGGGTTCTATGGCTACACCTTC. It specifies CASSEAGGFYGYTF.